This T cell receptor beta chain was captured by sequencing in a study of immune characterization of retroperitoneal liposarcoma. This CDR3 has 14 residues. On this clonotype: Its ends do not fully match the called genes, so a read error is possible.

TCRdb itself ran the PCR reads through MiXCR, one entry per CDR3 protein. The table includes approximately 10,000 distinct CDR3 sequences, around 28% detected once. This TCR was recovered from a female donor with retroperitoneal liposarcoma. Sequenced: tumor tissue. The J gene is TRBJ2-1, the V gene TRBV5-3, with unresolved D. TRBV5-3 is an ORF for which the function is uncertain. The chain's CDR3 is CASSLEHSSSEQFF. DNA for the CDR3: TGTGCCAGCAGCTTGGAGCATTCCTCCAGCGAGCAGTTCTTC.